This T cell receptor (delta chain) stems from a study of γδ T cells in repeated Plasmodium falciparum infection. TCRdb re-called the multiplex PCR reads using CATT. The sample lists some 50,000 delta-chain clones; about 1.5% were seen once. This clone was observed a handful of times. Other DNA sequences of this sample code for an identical CDR3. The germline CDR1 and CDR2 sequences are TSWWSYY and QGS. This CDR3 has 21 residues. V lost 4 bases to trimming and J lost 0 bases, with 30 bases between them. Vgamma9/Vdelta2+ and Vdelta2-negative gammadelta T cells were flow-sorted from PBMC for bulk sequencing.

Sequenced material: gamma-delta T cells from blood. This receptor was obtained from a pool of human donors (malaria-infected and uninfected, not separated). V gene TRDV1 combines with J gene TRDJ1; D may be TRDD2 or TRDD3 (5 bases each). In DNA form, the CDR3 reads TGTGCTCTTGGGGGGCCTACGGGTACCGGGGGGTCACTCTCTTACACCGATAAACTCATCTTT. Its protein is CALGGPTGTGGSLSYTDKLIF.